These 22 T cell receptor beta chains were sequenced from one sample in a study of cytomegalovirus exposure and HLA in healthy donors. The PCR was carried out with 60 Vbeta primers and 13 Jbeta primers. Sequencing used immunoSEQ multiplex PCR; TCRdb keeps in-frame clones, though not all of them. This table has some 110,000 clones, roughly a tenth appearing once. The sequenced material came from PBMCs. The receptors shown here come from a man in his forties in good health and CMV-seropositive.

V gene TRBV10-3 combines with J gene TRBJ2-7; no clear D gene. V lost 0 bases, J lost 2 bases, and 11 bases lay in between. This CDR3 has 15 amino acids. The germline V gene has CDR1 ENHRY and CDR2 SYGVKD. This CDR3 is CAISESSVPAYEQYF. The CDR3 DNA sequence: TGTGCCATCAGTGAGTCGTCGGTCCCTGCCTACGAGCAGTACTTC.

This sequence joins TRBV14 and TRBJ2-5, with TRBD2 identical over 12 bases. This CDR3 is built from 16 residues. The ends lost 1 base at V and 2 bases at J; junction bases unmatched: 2. Germline values: CDR1 SGHDN, CDR2 FVKESK. Here the CDR3 DNA reads TGTGCCAGCAGCCAAGTAGGACTAGCGGGGCAAGAGACCCAGTACTTC. Translation gives CASSQVGLAGQETQYF.

This sequence joins TRBV27 and TRBJ2-7; 8 bases are shared with TRBD2. This CDR3 has 13 residues. Looked up from germline, CDR1 is MNHEY and CDR2 is SMNVEV (reference sequence). With V trimmed by 5 bases and J by 4 bases, 4 bases remained unmatched. The chain's CDR3 is CASSSGRGYEQYF. The CDR3 DNA is TGTGCCAGCAGTAGCGGGAGAGGGTACGAGCAGTACTTC.

This clone showed up just a few times. This sequence joins TRBV5-8 and TRBJ2-3, with a tentative D call TRBD2 (6 bases). The ends were cut back, 4 bases at V and 0 bases at J, with 9 bases in the middle. CDR3 length: 14 amino acids. Germline V lookup: CDR1 SGHTS, CDR2 YDEGEE. CDR3 in DNA: TGTGCCAGCAGCACCGGGACTAGCACAGATACGCAGTATTTT. Its protein product is CASSTGTSTDTQYF.

This clone came up a few times. The chain has TRBV28 and TRBJ2-7; 9 nucleotides agree with TRBD1. The CDR3 is made up of 15 amino acids. Germline V gene data show CDR1 as MDHEN and CDR2 as SYDVKM. V gave up 3 bases and J gave up 2 bases; unmatched junction bases: 5. In DNA form, the CDR3 reads TGTGCCAGCAGTTTCCCCGGACAGGGGACCTACGAGCAGTACTTC. Protein: CASSFPGQGTYEQYF.

The rearrangement joins TRBV7-9 to TRBJ2-1, with 9 positions matching TRBD1. The CDR3 sequence is 14 residues long. V shed 4 bases, J shed 4 bases, and the junction held 2 bases outside the gene matches. Germline values: CDR1 SEHNR, CDR2 FQNEAQ (reference sequence). The CDR3 DNA sequence: TGTGCCAGCAGCTCCGGGACAGGGTACAATGAGCAGTTCTTC. Protein product: CASSSGTGYNEQFF.

This clone was counted between two and nine times. The chain uses TRBV4-1 and TRBJ1-1, with no clear D. CDR3 length equals 15 residues. Deletions cut 1 base from V and 0 bases from J, with 9 bases between. The germline V gene has CDR1 MGHRA and CDR2 YSYEKL. CDR3 loop: CASSQGESLNTEAFF. The CDR3 DNA reads as TGCGCCAGCAGCCAAGGGGAGTCTTTGAACACTGAAGCTTTCTTT.

Only a few counts were recorded for this clone. The DNA of the CDR3 is TGTGCCAGCAGCGTAGGAGGGGCAGGGGTGTTTGTCTACGAGCAGTACTTC. It encodes CASSVGGAGVFVYEQYF. The chain combines TRBV9 with TRBJ2-7, with a possible D match to TRBD1 (6 bases). Per the germline V gene, CDR1 is SGDLS and CDR2 is YYNGEE. V lost 0 bases and J 3 bases, leaving 19 bases between the germline ends. The CDR3 totals 17 residues.

The CDR3 is CASSVGELSHEQFF. For the CDR3, the DNA is TGTGCCAGCAGCGTAGGGGAGTTAAGCCATGAGCAGTTCTTC. The chain is built from TRBV9 and TRBJ2-1; maybe TRBD2 (5 bases). Between the trimmed V and J ends, which lost 0 bases and 8 bases, there was a span of 12 bases. This CDR3 has 14 amino acids. Per germline, CDR1 SGDLS and CDR2 YYNGEE.

The V and J genes are TRBV4-3 and TRBJ2-7; TRBD2 aligns across 7 bases. Trimming took 1 base from V and 2 from J; bases not matched to a gene: 5. The CDR3 has 15 residues. CDR1 is LGHNA, CDR2 YSLEER, per germline. The CDR3 nucleotides read TGCGCCAGCAGCCAAGCTCTAGCGGAGACCTACGAGCAGTACTTC. This codes for CASSQALAETYEQYF.

The chain joins TRBV13 to TRBJ2-2, with D possibly being TRBD1 (6 bases). Trimming took 5 bases from V and 7 from J, leaving 8 bases between them. CDR1 PRHDT and CDR2 FYEKMQ come from the germline V gene (reference sequence). This CDR3 comprises 12 residues. As DNA, the CDR3 is TGTGCCAGCAGCGAAGGGGGCGGGGAGCTGTTTTTT. Its protein is CASSEGGGELFF.

This clone was counted only a few times. The rearrangement uses TRBV11-1 and TRBJ2-1, with D maybe TRBD1 (6 bases). Trimming cost V 4 bases and J 3 bases, with 10 bases left between them. The CDR3 has 14 amino acids. CDR1 is SGHAT and CDR2 is FQDESV in the germline V gene (reference sequence). As DNA, the CDR3 is TGTGCCAGCAGCTCAAGGGACATCTACAATGAGCAGTTCTTC. This codes for CASSSRDIYNEQFF. Looking up the rest from reference TRBV11-1 and TRBJ2-1 gives the full variable domain: EAEVAQSPRYKITEKSQAVAFWCDPISGHATLYWYRQILGQGPELLVQFQDESVVDDSQLPKDRFSAERLKGVDSTLKIQPAELGDSAMYLCASSSRDIYNEQFFGPGTRLTVL.

The chain combines TRBV9 with TRBJ2-5; 7 bases agree with TRBD1. Per germline, CDR1 SGDLS and CDR2 YYNGEE. The V segment lost 0 bases and the J segment 5 bases; nucleotides outside the gene matches: 13. The CDR3 covers 17 residues. CDR3 protein: CASSVEGAGMSGETQYF. For the CDR3, the DNA is TGTGCCAGCAGCGTAGAGGGGGCAGGGATGTCCGGGGAGACCCAGTACTTC.

This clone was seen more than once but under ten times. The chain carries TRBV5-4 and TRBJ2-5; TRBD2 matches at 7 bases. Trimming at V came to 2 bases and at J to 4 bases, leaving 8 bases not matched to a gene. The CDR3 contains 15 residues. CDR1 and CDR2 from the germline V gene are SGHNT and YYREEE (reference sequence). CDR3 protein: CASSFWEGRTETQYF. The CDR3 DNA follows: TGTGCCAGCAGCTTCTGGGAGGGGCGCACAGAGACCCAGTACTTC.

This clone was seen more than once but under ten times. The rearrangement uses TRBV28 and TRBJ1-2, with D hard to call. From germline, CDR1 is MDHEN and CDR2 SYDVKM. V was clipped by 2 bases and J by 5 bases, with 9 bases between them. This CDR3 has 13 residues. CDR3 sequence reads: CASSLGGRYGYTF. The CDR3 bases are TGTGCCAGCAGTTTAGGAGGTCGTTATGGCTACACCTTC.

V usage is TRBV27 and J usage is TRBJ2-3; D not resolved. The CDR3 spans 11 residues. The V end lost 7 bases, the J end lost 2 bases, and 4 bases lay between the germline ends. The germline V gene has CDR1 MNHEY and CDR2 SMNVEV (reference sequence). CDR3 in DNA: TGTGCCAGCACCTTCACAGATACGCAGTATTTT. Residues: CASTFTDTQYF.

This clone occurred many times. The rearrangement links TRBV6-1 to TRBJ2-7, with a weak D call TRBD1 (5 bases). CDR1 MNHNS and CDR2 SASEGT come from the germline V gene. The CDR3 runs 13 residues. With 1 base removed from V and 7 bases from J, the gap between germline ends came to 11 bases. CDR3 nucleotide sequence: TGTGCCAGCAGTGAAGTGGGGCAGTTGGAGCAGTACTTC. This translates into CASSEVGQLEQYF.

This clone was observed at least ten times. The chain is built from TRBV28 and TRBJ2-7; a weak D match, TRBD2 (5 bases). V lost 5 bases and J lost 7, with 15 bases in between. The CDR3 extends over 13 amino acids. The V gene's germline CDR1 is MDHEN and CDR2 SYDVKM. CDR3 in amino acids: CASSASGIPEQYF. CDR3 nucleotide sequence: TGTGCCAGCAGTGCATCCGGGATCCCAGAGCAGTACTTC.

This clone was picked up a small number of times. The rearrangement links TRBV9 to TRBJ2-3, with 9 bases aligning to TRBD2. J gave up 6 bases and V 0 bases, and 11 bases lay outside the gene matches. Looked up from germline, CDR1 is SGDLS and CDR2 is YYNGEE. The CDR3 length is 17 residues. The CDR3: CASSVGAGGPSGDTQYF. CDR3 nucleotide sequence: TGTGCCAGCAGCGTAGGTGCGGGAGGGCCCTCCGGGGATACGCAGTATTTT.

This rearrangement joins TRBV5-4 to TRBJ2-1, with TRBD2 as a possible D gene (5 bases). The V gene's germline CDR1 is SGHNT and CDR2 YYREEE (reference sequence). There are 15 residues in the CDR3. V lost 0 bases and J lost 7, with 14 bases in between. The CDR3 nucleotides are TGTGCCAGCAGCTTGGGAGGACCCCGGAGGAATGAGCAGTTCTTC. It yields the protein CASSLGGPRRNEQFF.

The V and J genes are TRBV27 and TRBJ2-7, with TRBD2 matching 10 bases. There are 18 residues in the CDR3. CDR1 MNHEY and CDR2 SMNVEV come from the germline V gene (reference sequence). J lost 1 base, V lost 8 bases, and 17 bases had no gene match. The CDR3 nucleotides are TGTGCCAGCCGCTCCACGGGACTCGTAGCGGGGGGATCCTACGAGCAGTACTTC. This gives the protein CASRSTGLVAGGSYEQYF.

The V gene is TRBV20-1, the J gene TRBJ2-1, with 7 bases matching TRBD2. CDR1 DFQATT and CDR2 SNEGSKA come from the germline V gene (reference sequence). The CDR3 has 10 residues. J lost 16 bases, V lost 3 bases, and 6 bases had no gene match. As DNA, the CDR3 is TGCAGTGCTAGTGGGCGGGAGTATTTCTTC. Amino acid sequence: CSASGREYFF.